A single TCR beta chain is shown here with its context. The CDR3 spans 15 residues. With V trimmed by 6 bases and J by 6 bases, 10 bases remained unmatched. Germline CDR1 is DFQATT and CDR2 is SNEGSKA (reference sequence). The sample comes from a study of metastatic and nonmetastatic thyroid tumors. As for the study in general: Repertoire comparisons spanned blood and tumor or nodule tissue from malignant and benign thyroid patients.

With MiXCR, TCRdb called clones anew from the PCR reads. The top ten clones hold 20% to 25% of a sample with fewer than 25,000 clones, 18% of them seen once. Patients were all untreated before their thyroid surgery. Sequencing was performed on blood. V is TRBV20-1 and J is TRBJ1-5, with 11 nucleotides matching TRBD1. The receptor was derived from a male donor with papillary thyroid cancer or a benign thyroid nodule (not recorded which). Some clones in this sample may be carry-over from other donors' samples. The CDR3 DNA is TGCAGTGCCGCCCGGACAGGGGGCAGGGGTCAGCCCCAGCATTTT. Protein: CSAARTGGRGQPQHF.